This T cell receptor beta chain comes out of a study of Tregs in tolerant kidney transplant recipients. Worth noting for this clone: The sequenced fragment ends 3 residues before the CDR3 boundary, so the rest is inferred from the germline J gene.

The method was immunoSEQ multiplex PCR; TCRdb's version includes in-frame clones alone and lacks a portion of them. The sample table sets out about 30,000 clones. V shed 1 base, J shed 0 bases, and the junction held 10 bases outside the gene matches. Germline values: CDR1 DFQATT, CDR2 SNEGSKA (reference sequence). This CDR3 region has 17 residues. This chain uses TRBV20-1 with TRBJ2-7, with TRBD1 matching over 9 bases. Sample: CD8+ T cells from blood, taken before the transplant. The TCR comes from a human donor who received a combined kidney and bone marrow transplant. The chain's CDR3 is CSARAGRQGDFSYEQYF. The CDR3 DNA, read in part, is TGCAGTGCTAGAGCCGGGCGACAGGGGGATTTCTCCTACGAG.